One sample yielded the 16 T cell receptor beta chains listed below, sequenced in a study of cytomegalovirus exposure and HLA in healthy donors. With 60 Vbeta and 13 Jbeta primers, the PCR was carried out. Using immunoSEQ multiplex PCR, the repertoire was profiled, and TCRdb retains in-frame clones only, with some absent. Among under 150,000 clones, just over 70% were seen once, and the ten largest hold over 2%. The sequencing input was PBMCs. These receptor sequences come from a woman aged 55-69 years in good health and CMV-seropositive.

J is TRBJ2-5 and V is TRBV5-6, with 16 bases fitting TRBD2. V gave up 0 bases and J gave up 2 bases; unmatched junction bases: 4. CDR1 is SGHDT and CDR2 is YYEEEE in the germline V gene. The CDR3 is 18 amino acids. CDR3 nucleotides: TGTGCCAGCAGCTTGGACGTGGGACTAGCGGGGGGGCAAGAGACCCAGTACTTC. This encodes CASSLDVGLAGGQETQYF.

The rearrangement links TRBV6-5 to TRBJ1-4, with 9 bases matching TRBD1. Trimming removed 6 bases from V and 13 bases from J; junction bases left unmatched: 12. Germline values: CDR1 MNHEY, CDR2 SVGAGI. CDR3 size: 14 residues. The CDR3 spells CASRRDRDIGVLFF. CDR3 nucleotides: TGTGCCAGCAGACGGGACAGGGATATCGGTGTACTGTTTTTT.

The rearrangement links TRBV5-4 to TRBJ2-5; 7 bases align to TRBD1. CDR1 SGHNT and CDR2 YYREEE come from the germline V gene (reference sequence). V was pared by 3 bases and J by 2 bases, with 4 bases of the junction left unmatched. This CDR3 has 14 residues. The CDR3 here is CASSSDRVQETQYF. The DNA for the CDR3 is TGTGCCAGCAGCTCTGACAGGGTGCAAGAGACCCAGTACTTC.

The CDR3 nucleotides are TGTGCCAGCACGGGACAGGGGGACGGTCCGCAGTATTTT. Its translation is CASTGQGDGPQYF. The gene calls are TRBV6-1 and TRBJ2-3; 11 nucleotides line up with TRBD1. Per germline, CDR1 MNHNS and CDR2 SASEGT. V was pared by 7 bases and J by 10 bases, with 7 bases of the junction left unmatched. The CDR3 has 13 amino acids.

The CDR3 bases are TGTGCCAGCAGTGTACGAACAGGGGGCACTGAAGCTTTCTTT. Translation: CASSVRTGGTEAFF. The V call is TRBV2, the J call TRBJ1-1, with 8 nucleotides matching TRBD1. V was clipped by 4 bases and J by 4 bases; unmatched bases: 5. Germline V gives CDR1 SNHLY, CDR2 FYNNEI. CDR3 length: 14 amino acids.

This clone showed up just a few times. The CDR3: CASSPRDYEQYF. The CDR3 DNA follows: TGTGCCAGCAGCCCCAGGGACTACGAGCAGTACTTC. The rearrangement links TRBV5-6 to TRBJ2-7, with D possibly being TRBD1 (5 bases). With 4 bases removed from V and 3 bases from J, the gap between germline ends came to 8 bases. The V gene's germline CDR1 is SGHDT and CDR2 YYEEEE. The CDR3 has 12 amino acids. Using reference TRBV5-6 and TRBJ2-7 for the parts outside the CDR3, the full variable domain is DAGVTQSPTHLIKTRGQQVTLRCSPKSGHDTVSWYQQALGQGPQFIFQYYEEEERQRGNFPDRFSGHQFPNYSSELNVNALLLGDSALYLCASSPRDYEQYFGPGTRLTVT.

This clone turned up a few times. The V and J genes are TRBV6-5 and TRBJ2-5; D remains unclear. Germline CDR1 and CDR2: MNHEY and SVGAGI. CDR3 length equals 13 residues. V lost 2 bases and J lost 3, with 7 bases in between. CDR3 protein: CASSYARKETQYF. The DNA for the CDR3 is TGTGCCAGCAGTTACGCGAGGAAAGAGACCCAGTACTTC.

The chain carries TRBV5-1 and TRBJ2-2; 8 nucleotides agree with TRBD1. Germline trimming cut 4 bases from V and 3 bases from J; bases unmatched to any gene: 8. CDR3 size: 16 residues. CDR1 is SGHRS and CDR2 is YFSETQ in the germline V gene. The CDR3 protein is CASSRRQGTDTGELFF. In DNA, the CDR3 is TGCGCCAGCAGCCGGAGACAGGGGACGGACACCGGGGAGCTGTTTTTT.

The genes are TRBV7-8 and TRBJ1-1, with D maybe TRBD1 (6 bases). CDR3 size: 13 residues. The V end lost 4 bases, the J end lost 1 base, and 7 bases lay between the germline ends. From germline, CDR1 is SGHVS and CDR2 FQNEAQ. In DNA, the CDR3 is TGTGCCAGCAGCTCGACAGGGAACACTGAAGCTTTCTTT. Translation: CASSSTGNTEAFF.

In its sample, this clone was seen a few times. The genes are TRBV18 and TRBJ1-5; D ambiguous. Trimming cost V 9 bases and J 2 bases, with 14 bases left between them. The CDR3 loop spans 14 amino acids. Germline-derived CDR1 and CDR2 are KGHSH and LQKENI. DNA for the CDR3: TGTGCCAGTCAAGGCCCAGGCGGCAATCAGCCCCAGCATTTT. This codes for CASQGPGGNQPQHF.

The chain recombines TRBV27 with TRBJ2-5; 8 bases line up with TRBD1. Unmatched junction bases numbered 10, after V lost 5 bases and J lost 5 bases. Germline-derived CDR1 and CDR2 are MNHEY and SMNVEV (reference sequence). The CDR3 covers 15 residues. CDR3 nucleotide sequence: TGTGCCAGCAGTCCCAAGGACAGGGTCCAGGAGACCCAGTACTTC. It encodes CASSPKDRVQETQYF.

This clone was seen once. Here the CDR3 reads CSVVVRSPNTEAFF. The CDR3 coding sequence is TGCAGCGTTGTGGTGCGGAGCCCGAACACTGAAGCTTTCTTT. The chain recombines TRBV29-1 with TRBJ1-1; no reliable D call. The germline gives CDR1 SQVTM, CDR2 ANQGSEA. The V and J ends lost 4 bases and 1 base respectively, with 13 bases between them. The CDR3 spans 14 residues.

This chain links TRBV6-5 with TRBJ2-3, with D perhaps matching TRBD2 (5 bases). Trimming cost V 11 bases and J 6 bases, with 15 bases left between them. Per germline, CDR1 MNHEY and CDR2 SVGAGI. The CDR3 sequence is 12 residues long. The DNA of the CDR3 is TGTGCCTCAGCGGATTGGGAGGATACGCAGTATTTT. Amino acid sequence: CASADWEDTQYF.

V is TRBV19 and J is TRBJ1-1; 7 positions match TRBD1. This CDR3 comprises 12 residues. Germline V CDR1 and CDR2: LNHDA, SQIVND (reference sequence). With 11 bases clipped from V and 1 base from J, the junction kept 4 bases outside the gene matches. The CDR3 nucleotides are TGTGCCGTTCGACAGGGGAACACTGAAGCTTTCTTT. It specifies CAVRQGNTEAFF.

The V and J genes are TRBV16 and TRBJ1-2, with 8 positions matching TRBD1. Germline V gene lookup returns CDR1 KGHSY and CDR2 FQNENV. CDR3 length equals 14 residues. V shed 6 bases and J 8 bases; nucleotides not matched to a gene: 11. The CDR3 DNA reads TGTGCCAGCAGTCGTAACGGACAGGGAAACGGCTACACCTTC. It yields the protein CASSRNGQGNGYTF.

The rearrangement joins TRBV5-1 to TRBJ2-7; TRBD1 agrees at 7 bases. Trimming removed 3 bases from V and 4 bases from J; junction bases left unmatched: 7. The CDR3 is 14 residues long. Germline CDR1 and CDR2: SGHRS and YFSETQ. The chain's CDR3 is CASSSTDRQYEQYF. CDR3 sequence (DNA): TGCGCCAGCAGCTCTACGGACAGGCAGTACGAGCAGTACTTC.